This T cell receptor beta chain was identified during a study of naive and memory T cell subsets. Whole-study findings and limits: Over 95% of naive TCR sequences appeared only once after error correction, unlike memory subsets. A few larger clonotypes appeared in naive repertoires, especially CD8, possibly memory cells re-expressing CD45RA.

Both TRBC1 and TRBC2 were covered by a beta constant-region primer of two equimolar oligonucleotides. Ligated cDNA was amplified by four rounds of PCR with nested alpha and beta constant-region primers and SP2. An oligonucleotide with the SP2 primer and a 12-nucleotide UMI was ligated to the cDNA 3' end. One entry per CDR3 protein, called by TCRdb with MiXCR from the UMI-ligation and nested PCR reads. The repertoire holds approximately 150,000 distinct CDR3 sequences, with 22% as singletons. Germline V gene sequence: CDR1 MNHEY, CDR2 SMNVEV (reference sequence). CDR3 size: 18 residues. V was pared by 6 bases and J by 1 base, with 11 bases of the junction left unmatched. This clonotype was counted between two and nine times. Its antigen is as yet unknown.

Sequenced input: naive CD4+ T cells from blood. This TCR was recovered from a human donor in good health. The chain joins TRBV27 to TRBJ2-3; 12 bases are a match to TRBD2. The CDR3 region has the DNA TGTGCCAGCAGCCGACGACTAGCGGGAGTCGGCGGCACAGATACGCAGTATTTT. Its protein is CASSRRLAGVGGTDTQYF.